This T cell receptor (beta chain) stems from a study of T-cell memory formation after mild COVID-19. Regarding the study as a whole: In second-wave clones peaking day 37, SARS-CoV-2 specificity remained unconfirmed. Several responding clones turned up in pre-infection memory, indicating that cross-reactive memory may have taken part. Contracting clones, day 15 to 85, had balanced CD4/CD8, and later expanders favored CD4+.

TCRdb ran MiXCR on the 5' RACE reads and lists one entry per CDR3 protein. The repertoire includes 300,000 to 400,000 distinct CDR3 sequences, approximately 27% of them detected once, and roughly 14% sits in the top ten. The CDR3 loop spans 14 amino acids. Germline trimming cut 5 bases from V and 13 bases from J; bases unmatched to any gene: 12. Germline values: CDR1 MNHEY, CDR2 SVGAGI. Comments on this clonotype: Its cognate antigen is unknown.

Sequenced material: PBMCs or a T cell subset sorted from them (not recorded which). The sequence was collected from an adult woman who had mild COVID-19 (a few samples of this study predate the infection). Cell type and time point are not known. This chain connects TRBV6-5 to TRBJ2-1; TRBD1 matches 9 bases. As DNA, the CDR3 is TGTGCCAGCAGTGATTCGACAGGGGGGACTGTCCAGTTCTTC. Amino acid sequence: CASSDSTGGTVQFF.